This TCR beta chain stems from a study of neurological immune-mediated disorders. Findings and caveats of the study: In HTLV-1-associated myelopathy, TCR clonal expansion was greatest, and in multiple sclerosis it was least, below healthy controls. One related-CDR3 cluster, identified by phylogenetic grouping, held the repertoires of 18 of 34 multiple sclerosis patients and was a possible signature.

In its sample, this clonotype was seen many times. Its antigen is as yet unknown. Germline values: CDR1 LGHNA, CDR2 YNFKEQ. The CDR3 contains 17 residues. Between the trimmed V and J ends, which lost 1 base and 7 bases, there was a span of 22 bases. Each CDR3 protein gets one entry after TCRdb re-called the 5' RACE reads with MiXCR. The sample holds 54,000 or so distinct CDR3 sequences, about 4.1% seen once. The sequenced sample consisted of PBMCs. The chain couples TRBV4-2 to TRBJ1-2; D perhaps matches TRBD1 (5 bases). This clonotype was obtained from a man between 60 and 70 years old with multiple sclerosis. The CDR3, as DNA: TGTGCCAGCAGCCAAGGGCCCTTAGGCAGGGTACGTTCTGGCTACACCTTC. Residues: CASSQGPLGRVRSGYTF.